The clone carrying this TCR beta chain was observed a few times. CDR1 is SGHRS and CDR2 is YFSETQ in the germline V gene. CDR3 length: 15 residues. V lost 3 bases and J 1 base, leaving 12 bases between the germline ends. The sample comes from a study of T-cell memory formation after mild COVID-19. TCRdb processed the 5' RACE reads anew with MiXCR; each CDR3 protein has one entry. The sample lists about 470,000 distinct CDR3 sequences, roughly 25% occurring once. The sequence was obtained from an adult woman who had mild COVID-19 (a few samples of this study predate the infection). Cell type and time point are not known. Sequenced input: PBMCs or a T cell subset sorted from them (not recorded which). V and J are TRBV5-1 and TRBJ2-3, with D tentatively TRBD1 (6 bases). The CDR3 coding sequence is TGCGCCAGCAGCTCGACAGGAGACCGCACAGATACGCAGTATTTT. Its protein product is CASSSTGDRTDTQYF.